The 22 T cell receptor beta chains given below trace back to one sample, sequenced in a study of graft-versus-host responses after intestinal transplantation. Their antigens remain unidentified. Only in-frame clones appear in the TCRdb table, and some are missing; sequencing was by immunoSEQ multiplex PCR. The sample includes 130,000 to 150,000 clones, around 90% seen only once; the top ten take about 0.2%. Sequenced here: unstimulated CD4+ T cells sorted from spleen or lymph node cells, sampled before intestinal transplant. The receptors stem from a human donor who received an intestinal transplant.

The V gene is TRBV25-1, the J gene TRBJ2-3; no definite D call. CDR1 MGHDK and CDR2 SYGVNS come from the germline V gene. The V and J ends lost 0 bases and 2 bases respectively, with 9 bases between them. The CDR3 sequence is 15 residues long. The CDR3 sequence: CASSEYGAHTDTQYF. CDR3 bases: TGTGCCAGCAGTGAATATGGTGCCCACACAGATACGCAGTATTTT.

The rearrangement links TRBV5-8 to TRBJ1-5; 7 nucleotides align to TRBD1. This CDR3 contains 11 residues. The V gene's germline CDR1 is SGHTS and CDR2 YDEGEE. J gave up 16 bases and V 2 bases, and 6 bases lay outside the gene matches. The CDR3 protein is CASSLSGGGHF. CDR3 nucleotides: TGTGCCAGCAGCTTATCAGGGGGAGGTCATTTT.

The chain combines TRBV10-3 with TRBJ1-5; 7 bases line up with TRBD1. The V segment lost 4 bases and the J segment 5 bases; nucleotides outside the gene matches: 5. The germline V gene encodes CDR1 ENHRY and CDR2 SYGVKD. The CDR3 contains 14 residues. CDR3 DNA: TGTGCCATCAGTGCGGAGGGGGCGTATCAGCCCCAGCATTTT. Amino acids: CAISAEGAYQPQHF.

Turning to this clone: At one boundary the junction diverges from the germline segment, which might be a read error. This chain joins TRBV6-6 and TRBJ1-2; the D is unclear. The germline V gene encodes CDR1 MNHNY and CDR2 SVGAGI (reference sequence). The CDR3 is 15 amino acids. CDR3 sequence (DNA): TGTGCCAGCAGCTACTACAGTAATAATAACTATGGCTACACCTTC. This translates into CASSYYSNNNYGYTF.

In this sample, this clone turned up once. V gene TRBV5-5 combines with J gene TRBJ2-7; weak D call: TRBD1 (5 bases). This CDR3 region has 12 residues. Germline-derived CDR1 and CDR2 are SGHKS and YYEKEE (reference sequence). Trimming left V 7 bases short and J 0 bases short, with 8 bases between. The DNA for the CDR3 is TGTGCCAGCTTAGGGGACTCCTACGAGCAGTACTTC. Translated, it gives CASLGDSYEQYF.

The chain combines TRBV7-9 with TRBJ2-1; 9 bases line up with TRBD2. V lost 5 bases, J lost 4 bases, and 18 bases stayed unmatched. This CDR3 contains 19 residues. Germline V CDR1 and CDR2: SEHNR, FQNEAQ (reference sequence). The CDR3 DNA follows: TGTGCCAGCAGCCTCCAGCGGCGGGGCGGGAGGGATAGGTACAATGAGCAGTTCTTC. This encodes CASSLQRRGGRDRYNEQFF.

The chain is built from TRBV4-1 and TRBJ2-7; D perhaps matches TRBD1 (5 bases). Per the germline V gene, CDR1 is MGHRA and CDR2 is YSYEKL. The CDR3 runs 15 residues. Trimming stripped 0 bases from V and 1 base from J, with 10 bases between. The CDR3 spells CASSQDETASYEQYF. The CDR3 DNA reads TGCGCCAGCAGCCAAGATGAGACAGCTTCCTACGAGCAGTACTTC.

The chain carries TRBV9 and TRBJ2-3, with TRBD2 matching 8 bases. The junction had 16 bases not matched to a gene; V was cut back by 7 bases and J by 6 bases. The CDR3 spans 16 residues. Per the germline V gene, CDR1 is SGDLS and CDR2 is YYNGEE. CDR3 sequence: CASAYGLAVNGDTQYF. CDR3 DNA sequence: TGTGCCAGCGCTTATGGACTAGCCGTAAACGGGGATACGCAGTATTTT.

V gene TRBV5-1 combines with J gene TRBJ2-1; 15 nucleotides match TRBD2. Germline V CDR1 and CDR2: SGHRS, YFSETQ. This CDR3 comprises 16 residues. Trimming cost V 4 bases and J 8 bases; bases outside gene matches: 7. The CDR3 loop is CASSPGLAGGFDEQFF. As DNA, the CDR3 is TGCGCCAGCAGCCCCGGACTAGCGGGGGGGTTTGATGAGCAGTTCTTC. The full variable domain, its missing parts supplied by reference TRBV5-1 and TRBJ2-1, is KAGVTQTPRYLIKTRGQQVTLSCSPISGHRSVSWYQQTPGQGLQFLFEYFSETQRNKGNFPGRFSGRQFSNSRSEMNVSTLELGDSALYLCASSPGLAGGFDEQFFGPGTRLTVL.

The chain recombines TRBV7-9 with TRBJ1-4; D may be TRBD1 (5 bases). In germline, CDR1 is SEHNR, CDR2 FQNEAQ (reference sequence). The CDR3 consists of 15 residues. Trimming left V 2 bases short and J 5 bases short, with 12 bases between. The CDR3 DNA reads TGTGCCAGCAGCTTAATGGGTCAGGGAAATGAAAAACTGTTTTTT. Translating gives CASSLMGQGNEKLFF.

This chain connects TRBV4-2 to TRBJ2-2; a weak D match, TRBD2 (6 bases). Per germline, CDR1 LGHNA and CDR2 YNFKEQ. This CDR3 is 16 amino acids long. Trimming left V 4 bases short and J 4 bases short, with 16 bases between. The CDR3 DNA follows: TGTGCCAGCAGCCCAGGACTATTCGAGGGCACCGGGGAGCTGTTTTTT. Its protein is CASSPGLFEGTGELFF.

The chain is built from TRBV5-1 and TRBJ1-1; 7 bases are shared with TRBD1. Looked up from germline, CDR1 is SGHRS and CDR2 is YFSETQ. This CDR3 is 14 amino acids long. The V gene end was trimmed by 5 bases and the J gene end by 7 bases; junction bases not matched to a gene: 11. CDR3: CASSLDPTGVEAFF. In nucleotides, the CDR3 is TGCGCCAGCAGTTTAGACCCTACAGGGGTTGAAGCTTTCTTT. Full variable domain (missing parts from reference TRBV5-1 and TRBJ1-1): KAGVTQTPRYLIKTRGQQVTLSCSPISGHRSVSWYQQTPGQGLQFLFEYFSETQRNKGNFPGRFSGRQFSNSRSEMNVSTLELGDSALYLCASSLDPTGVEAFFGQGTRLTVV.

This clone was seen just once. The chain employs TRBV25-1 and TRBJ1-3; weak D call: TRBD1 (5 bases). Per the germline V gene, CDR1 is MGHDK and CDR2 is SYGVNS. The CDR3 contains 15 residues. Trimming shortened V by 4 bases and J by 2 bases, and 12 bases separated the two germline ends. The CDR3: CASSGREGTGNTIYF. CDR3 coding DNA: TGTGCCAGCAGTGGCAGGGAGGGGACTGGAAACACCATATATTTT. The full variable domain, its missing parts supplied by reference TRBV25-1 and TRBJ1-3, is EADIYQTPRYLVIGTGKKITLECSQTMGHDKMYWYQQDPGMELHLIHYSYGVNSTEKGDLSSESTVSRIRTEHFPLTLESARPSHTSQYLCASSGREGTGNTIYFGEGSWLTVV.

The chain carries TRBV7-3 and TRBJ2-2; 8 bases match TRBD1. V gave up 1 base and J gave up 6 bases; unmatched junction bases: 7. The CDR3 spans 16 residues. CDR1 and CDR2 (germline): SGHTA, FQGTGA. The CDR3 DNA reads as TGTGCCAGCAGCTTAAGGCAGGGGGCTGTCGCCGGGGAGCTGTTTTTT. Amino acids: CASSLRQGAVAGELFF.

The chain has TRBV18 and TRBJ1-2; 9 nucleotides agree with TRBD1. CDR3 length: 16 amino acids. Germline values: CDR1 KGHSH, CDR2 LQKENI. With V trimmed by 3 bases and J by 7 bases, 12 bases remained unmatched. The CDR3 reads CASSPAAGTGSGGYTF. CDR3 nucleotides: TGTGCCAGCTCACCCGCCGCCGGGACAGGGTCGGGTGGCTACACCTTC.

This clone was counted only a few times. The chain joins TRBV7-9 to TRBJ1-1; D not certain. This CDR3 comprises 13 residues. Between the trimmed V and J ends, which lost 0 bases and 1 base, there was a span of 3 bases. Germline V gene data show CDR1 as SEHNR and CDR2 as FQNEAQ (reference sequence). CDR3 nucleotide sequence: TGTGCCAGCAGCTTAGCAGCGAACACTGAAGCTTTCTTT. Translating gives CASSLAANTEAFF.

The chain carries TRBV5-1 and TRBJ2-7; TRBD2 matches 8 bases. The ends lost 1 base at V and 3 bases at J; junction bases unmatched: 3. CDR1 and CDR2 from the germline V gene are SGHRS and YFSETQ. This CDR3 has 14 amino acids. This CDR3 reads CASSLRTSSYEQYF. Here the CDR3 DNA reads TGCGCCAGCAGCTTGCGGACTAGCAGCTACGAGCAGTACTTC. The variable domain in full, completed from reference TRBV5-1 and TRBJ2-7, reads KAGVTQTPRYLIKTRGQQVTLSCSPISGHRSVSWYQQTPGQGLQFLFEYFSETQRNKGNFPGRFSGRQFSNSRSEMNVSTLELGDSALYLCASSLRTSSYEQYFGPGTRLTVT.

The chain uses TRBV11-2 and TRBJ2-5; D possibly corresponds to TRBD1 (6 bases). The end of the DNA aligns better with TRBJ2-7, so the J call may be wrong. CDR3 length equals 15 residues. The germline V gene encodes CDR1 SGHAT and CDR2 FQNNGV. The CDR3 sequence: CASSRPGAGSYEQYF. The CDR3 bases are TGTGCCAGCAGCCGACCAGGGGCAGGCTCCTACGAGCAGTACTTC.

The chain is built from TRBV29-1 and TRBJ1-2, with D maybe TRBD1 (6 bases). The ends were cut back, 3 bases at V and 2 bases at J, with 7 bases in the middle. CDR3 length: 12 amino acids. Per germline, CDR1 SQVTM and CDR2 ANQGSEA. The CDR3: CSVDRGNYGYTF. The CDR3 DNA is TGCAGCGTTGACAGGGGAAACTATGGCTACACCTTC.

This chain connects TRBV7-6 to TRBJ2-6; 8 positions agree with TRBD1. Germline trimming cut 1 base from V and 0 bases from J; bases unmatched to any gene: 5. CDR1 is SGHVS, CDR2 FNYEAQ, per germline. This CDR3 region has 18 residues. CDR3 in DNA: TGTGCCAGCAGCTTAGGGGACAGGTCTCGCTCTGGGGCCAACGTCCTGACTTTC. Protein: CASSLGDRSRSGANVLTF.

This clone showed up just once. The chain recombines TRBV6-6 with TRBJ2-3, with TRBD1 identical over 10 bases. The V and J ends lost 2 bases and 6 bases, in that order; junction bases with no gene match: 2. The CDR3 sequence is 14 residues long. Germline CDR1 and CDR2: MNHNY and SVGAGI (reference sequence). DNA of the CDR3: TGTGCCAGCAGTTACCGACAGGGGGCTGATACGCAGTATTTT. It is translated as CASSYRQGADTQYF.

J is TRBJ2-5 and V is TRBV6-7, with D possibly being TRBD1 (6 bases). TRBV6-7 is an ORF, and what it does is uncertain. Trimming pared 8 bases from V and 2 bases from J, leaving 18 bases between. This CDR3 region has 15 residues. In DNA form, the CDR3 reads TGTGCCAGCCTACAGGGCCAATCCCTTCAAGAGACCCAGTACTTC. This encodes CASLQGQSLQETQYF.